This T cell receptor (beta chain) was sequenced during a study of blood T cells in healthy people across ages. General study results and limits: Aged donors had fewer naive CD4+ cells and lower diversity than long-lived donors.

The germline gives CDR1 SGHKS, CDR2 YYEKEE (reference sequence). With 4 bases removed from V and 1 base from J, the gap between germline ends came to 17 bases. CDR3 length equals 16 residues. For the second PCR, which ran for about 7 to 11 cycles, a sample-barcoded 5' primer and a J-beta primer mix were used. TCRdb analysed the 5' RACE reads with MiXCR anew, one entry per CDR3 protein. The data show about 930,000 distinct CDR3 sequences, with roughly 29% seen just once and 10% to 13% held by the top ten. The table lists this clonotype with many counts. The antigen is undetermined. The donors, aged roughly 6 to 95, were healthy Caucasians from Russia. The authors extracted at least 5 micrograms of total RNA per sample. The same specimen was also included in a second study, on T cells of mothers and their children.

The source material was blood. The TCR originated in a woman aged 35 to 49 in good health. The chain uses TRBV5-5 and TRBJ2-5, with D perhaps matching TRBD2 (5 bases). The CDR3 region is CASSPDWRVFQETQYF. The CDR3 coding sequence is TGTGCCAGCAGCCCCGACTGGCGGGTCTTCCAAGAGACCCAGTACTTC.